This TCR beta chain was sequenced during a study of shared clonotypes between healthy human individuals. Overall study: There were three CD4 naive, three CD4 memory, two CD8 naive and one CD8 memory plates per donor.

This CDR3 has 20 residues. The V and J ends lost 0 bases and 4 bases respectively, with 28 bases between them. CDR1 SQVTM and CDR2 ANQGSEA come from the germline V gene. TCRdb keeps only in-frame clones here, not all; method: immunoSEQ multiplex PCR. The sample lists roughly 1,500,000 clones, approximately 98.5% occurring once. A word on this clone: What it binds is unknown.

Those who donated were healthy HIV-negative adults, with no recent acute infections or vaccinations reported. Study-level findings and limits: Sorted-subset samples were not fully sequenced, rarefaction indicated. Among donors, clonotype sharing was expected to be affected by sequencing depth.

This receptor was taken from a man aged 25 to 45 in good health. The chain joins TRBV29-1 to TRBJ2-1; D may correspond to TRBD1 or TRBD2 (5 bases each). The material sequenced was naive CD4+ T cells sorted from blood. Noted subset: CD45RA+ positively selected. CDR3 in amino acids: CSVEDGAGRITGRGYNEQFF. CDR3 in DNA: TGCAGCGTTGAAGATGGCGCGGGCCGAATAACGGGAAGGGGTTACAATGAGCAGTTCTTC.